These T cell receptor beta chains were read from a single sample in a study of blood T cell repertoires in COVID-19. Measured with immunoSEQ multiplex PCR; TCRdb has only the in-frame clones, and not every one. The sample has some 190,000 clones; 82% are singletons. The sequenced material came from peripheral blood. These receptors were collected from a woman aged 60-75 years with COVID-19, enrolled during active disease. CDR3s include the opening cysteine and the closing phenylalanine or tryptophan. Each record gives: D gene, clone size, J gene, CDR3 length, V gene, CDR3 protein, CDR3 DNA. A D gene is named only where the DNA matches it firmly. Where a row states a size, it is once, few, many or the class of an expanded clone; other rows omit it.

>NA|NA|TRBJ1-1|15|TRBV5-1
CASSLGQAGGTEAFF
TGCGCCAGCAGCTTGGGACAGGCGGGTGGCACTGAAGCTTTCTTT
>TRBD2|NA|TRBJ2-2|18|TRBV19
CASSRLSAGGRDTGELFF
TGTGCCAGTAGTAGGCTTAGTGCGGGAGGGCGGGACACCGGGGAGCTGTTTTTT
>TRBD2|few|TRBJ2-5|16|TRBV5-4
CASSLGALAGRETQYF
TGTGCCAGCAGCTTGGGGGCCCTAGCGGGGCGCGAGACCCAGTACTTC
>TRBD1|few|TRBJ1-2|13|TRBV29-1
CSARTGFSYGYTF
TGCAGCGCTCGGACAGGGTTTTCCTATGGCTACACCTTC
>TRBD1|NA|TRBJ2-3|16|TRBV18
CASSPTRQGSTDTQYF
TGTGCCAGCTCACCAACGAGACAGGGTAGCACAGATACGCAGTATTTT
>NA|NA|TRBJ2-1|15|TRBV28
CASPPRETRANEQFF
TGTGCCAGCCCCCCCCGGGAGACCCGGGCCAATGAGCAGTTCTTC
>NA|NA|TRBJ2-2|12|TRBV2
CARGLNTGELFF
TGTGCCAGGGGACTGAACACCGGGGAGCTGTTTTTT
>NA|NA|TRBJ2-3|17|TRBV7-9
CASSYRDSSLLADTQYF
TGTGCCAGCAGCTATAGAGACAGTTCCTTATTGGCAGATACGCAGTATTTT
>TRBD1|NA|TRBJ1-6|16|TRBV5-1
CASSVDTGAPNSPLHF
TGCGCCAGCAGCGTTGATACAGGGGCCCCTAATTCACCCCTCCACTTT
>NA|NA|TRBJ2-2|16|TRBV5-1
CASSLEGGFNTGELFF
TGCGCCAGCAGCTTGGAGGGCGGGTTTAACACCGGGGAGCTGTTTTTT
>NA|NA|TRBJ1-1|17|TRBV5-6
CASSLLGKRKGNTEAFF
TGTGCCAGCAGCTTATTAGGGAAGCGGAAGGGGAACACTGAAGCTTTCTTT
>TRBD1|few|TRBJ2-1|15|TRBV7-2
CASSSQGAPYNEQFF
TGTGCCAGCAGCTCACAGGGGGCGCCGTACAATGAGCAGTTCTTC
>TRBD2|once|TRBJ2-7|14|TRBV28
CASSLTGGPHEQYF
TGTGCCAGCAGTTTAACGGGAGGGCCTCACGAGCAGTACTTC
>TRBD1|few|TRBJ2-2|15|TRBV7-2
CASSLGTGRTGELFF
TGTGCCAGCAGCTTAGGGACAGGGCGGACCGGGGAGCTGTTTTTT
>NA|NA|TRBJ1-2|16|TRBV19
CASSIDGADLIYGYTF
TGTGCCAGTAGTATAGATGGCGCGGATTTAATCTATGGCTACACCTTC
>TRBD1|NA|TRBJ1-2|15|TRBV18
CASSHVDRGDYGYTF
TGTGCCAGCTCACACGTAGACAGGGGTGACTATGGCTACACCTTC
>TRBD2|NA|TRBJ2-1|18|TRBV7-9
CASSSPLAGGPGYNEQFF
TGTGCCAGCAGCTCACCCCTAGCGGGAGGGCCTGGCTACAATGAGCAGTTCTTC
>TRBD1|NA|TRBJ2-1|17|TRBV3-1/TRBV3-2
CASSQDLSDRVEDEQFF
TGTGCCAGCAGCCAAGATCTATCGGACAGGGTTGAGGATGAGCAGTTCTTC
>NA|NA|TRBJ2-2|14|TRBV3-1/TRBV3-2
CASSLTGSGGELFF
TGTGCCAGCAGCCTTACAGGGTCAGGCGGGGAGCTGTTTTTT
>TRBD1|NA|TRBJ1-5|15|TRBV28
CASSLGQGFRQPQHF
TGTGCCAGCAGTTTAGGACAGGGGTTTCGACAGCCCCAGCATTTT
>NA|NA|TRBJ1-2|14|TRBV5-6
CASSLGRADYGYTF
TGTGCCAGCAGCTTGGGCAGGGCGGACTATGGCTACACCTTC
>NA|few|TRBJ2-1|11|TRBV5-6
CASSPGDGMIF
TGTGCCAGCAGTCCAGGCGACGGCATGATCTTC
>NA|few|TRBJ1-1|15|TRBV19
CASSPDSLLNTEAFF
TGTGCCAGTAGTCCGGACAGTCTCTTGAACACTGAAGCTTTCTTT
>NA|NA|TRBJ1-5|13|TRBV14
CASSQGEYQPQHF
TGTGCCAGCAGCCAAGGCGAATACCAGCCCCAGCATTTT
>NA|NA|TRBJ2-5|14|TRBV14
CASSLSRGGATQYF
TGTGCCAGCAGCCTTTCTAGAGGCGGAGCGACCCAGTACTTC
>NA|NA|TRBJ2-4|12|TRBV7-8
CASSDRSNIQYF
TGTGCCAGCAGCGACAGGTCGAACATTCAGTACTTC
>NA|NA|TRBJ2-7|14|TRBV6-5
CASSYSYQGREQYF
TGTGCCAGCAGTTACTCGTATCAGGGGCGCGAGCAGTACTTC
>TRBD1|NA|TRBJ1-5|15|TRBV18
CASSPGTGGDQPQHF
TGTGCCAGCTCACCAGGGACAGGGGGCGATCAGCCCCAGCATTTT
>NA|NA|TRBJ2-1|15|TRBV11-2
CASSLDLSSYNEQFF
TGTGCCAGCAGCTTGGACTTGAGCTCCTACAATGAGCAGTTCTTC